This is a list of T cell receptor beta chains from one sample in a study of T cell responses to AZD1222 COVID-19 vaccine. This table comes from immunoSEQ multiplex PCR, and its TCRdb copy is limited to in-frame clones, with some not included. The data hold more than 95,000 clones, with roughly nine tenths observed a single time. This specimen was peripheral blood, taken 28 days after the second dose of the MenACWY control vaccine. These receptors all stem from an adult who received the MenACWY meningococcal vaccine as a control. CDR3s include the opening cysteine and the closing phenylalanine or tryptophan. A D gene is named only where the DNA matches it firmly. Clone size appears in some rows only: once, few, many, or a class for an expanded clone.

d_call j_call v_call clone_size cdr3_aa cdr3_nt
NA TRBJ2-5 TRBV10-3 NA CAISDEETQYF TGTGCCATCAGTGACGAAGAGACCCAGTACTTC
NA TRBJ2-3 TRBV27 NA CASVDTRTYTQYF TGTGCCAGCGTGGACACCCGCACATATACGCAGTATTTT
NA TRBJ1-6 TRBV6-1 NA CASRAGSRNSPLHF TGTGCCAGCAGAGCAGGGTCGCGTAATTCACCCCTCCACTTT
NA TRBJ1-1 TRBV6-1 NA CASSERGKMNTEAFF TGTGCCAGCAGTGAAAGGGGGAAGATGAACACTGAAGCTTTCTTT
TRBD1 TRBJ2-3 TRBV5-8 NA CASSSGTGGPDTQYF TGTGCCAGCAGCTCCGGGACAGGGGGCCCAGATACGCAGTATTTT
NA TRBJ2-7 TRBV5-4 once CASSLDSRGYEQYF TGTGCCAGCAGCTTGGACTCCAGGGGCTACGAGCAGTACTTC
TRBD2 TRBJ2-3 TRBV2 NA CASSGGLAEDTQYF TGTGCCAGCAGTGGGGGACTAGCGGAAGATACGCAGTATTTT
NA TRBJ2-3 TRBV5-4 NA CASSPRGGPADTQYF TGTGCCAGCAGCCCTAGGGGGGGGCCGGCAGATACGCAGTATTTT
TRBD2 TRBJ2-5 TRBV19 NA CASGGLVGETQYF TGTGCCAGTGGAGGACTAGTAGGGGAGACCCAGTACTTC
NA TRBJ2-3 TRBV7-3 NA CASSPGTSTDTQYF TGTGCCAGCAGCCCCGGGACTAGCACAGATACGCAGTATTTT
NA TRBJ1-5 TRBV19 NA CASSILLARGNQPQHF TGTGCTAGTAGTATTTTATTAGCTAGGGGCAATCAGCCCCAGCATTTT
NA TRBJ1-3 TRBV28 NA CASSPHTEFSGNTIYF TGTGCCAGCAGTCCCCACACTGAGTTCTCTGGAAACACCATATATTTT
TRBD2 TRBJ2-7 TRBV3-1/TRBV3-2 NA CASSQRGSGAYEQYF TGTGCCAGCAGCCAACGAGGGAGCGGGGCCTACGAGCAGTACTTC
NA TRBJ2-7 TRBV13 NA CASSLRAGDEQYF TGTGCCAGCAGCCTGAGGGCTGGGGACGAGCAGTACTTC
TRBD2 TRBJ2-2 TRBV24-1 NA CATSDPGGGELFF TGTGCCACCAGTGACCCGGGGGGCGGGGAGCTGTTTTTT
TRBD1 TRBJ2-2 TRBV24-1 NA CATSRDRGRLELFF TGTGCCACCAGTCGGGACAGGGGGCGTTTGGAGCTGTTTTTT
TRBD2 TRBJ2-3 TRBV3-1/TRBV3-2 NA CASSSGSGTQYF TGTGCCAGCAGTAGCGGGTCGGGTACGCAGTATTTT
NA TRBJ2-7 TRBV6-5 NA CASSSRGRKAYEQYF TGTGCCAGCAGTTCCAGGGGCAGGAAGGCCTACGAGCAGTACTTC
NA TRBJ2-5 TRBV11-3 few CASSLGGMGQKTQYF TGTGCCAGCAGCTTAGGGGGGATGGGTCAGAAGACCCAGTACTTC
NA TRBJ1-4 TRBV28 NA CASSLSPDEKLFF TGTGCCAGCAGTTTATCCCCAGACGAAAAACTGTTTTTT
NA TRBJ1-2 TRBV9 NA CASSVEPRASINYGYTF TGTGCCAGCAGCGTAGAACCGCGGGCCTCCATTAACTATGGCTACACCTTC
NA TRBJ1-5 TRBV28 few CATRTEGRGSNQPQHF TGTGCCACCCGAACCGAAGGGCGGGGCTCTAATCAGCCCCAGCATTTT
TRBD1 TRBJ1-2 TRBV5-4 NA CASSSPWTGGGYTF TGTGCCAGCAGCTCCCCTTGGACAGGGGGAGGCTACACCTTC
TRBD2 TRBJ2-1 TRBV4-3 few CASSQASGGAYNEQFF TGCGCCAGCAGCCAGGCTAGCGGGGGGGCCTACAATGAGCAGTTCTTC
TRBD2 TRBJ2-1 TRBV7-8 NA CASSLDPYSSGVSYNEQFF TGTGCCAGCAGCTTAGATCCCTATTCTAGCGGTGTCTCCTACAATGAGCAGTTCTTC
TRBD1 TRBJ1-2 TRBV24-1 NA CATSDFPRGDGYTF TGTGCCACCAGTGATTTCCCCAGGGGGGATGGCTACACCTTC
NA TRBJ2-7 TRBV28 NA CASSFGLGPYEQYF TGTGCCAGCAGTTTTGGACTCGGCCCCTACGAGCAGTACTTC
TRBD1 TRBJ1-6 TRBV2 few CASSGEQGARSPLHF TGTGCCAGCAGTGGGGAACAGGGGGCCAGGTCACCCCTCCACTTT
NA TRBJ2-1 TRBV28 NA CASSFGQGRANEQFF TGTGCCAGCAGTTTTGGGCAGGGGCGTGCCAATGAGCAGTTCTTC
NA TRBJ1-5 TRBV2 NA CASRGGPFNQPQHF TGTGCCAGCAGGGGGGGACCGTTCAATCAGCCCCAGCATTTT
NA TRBJ1-5 TRBV7-8 NA CASSVGTGGVGQPQHF TGTGCCAGCAGCGTTGGGACCGGAGGGGTGGGACAGCCCCAGCATTTT
NA TRBJ1-5 TRBV6-5 NA CASSGNRVRNQPQHF TGTGCCAGCAGCGGGAACAGGGTTAGGAATCAGCCCCAGCATTTT
NA TRBJ1-4 TRBV19 few CASSMGAGSNEKLFF TGTGCCAGTAGTATGGGAGCAGGCTCTAATGAAAAACTGTTTTTT
NA TRBJ1-2 TRBV7-8 NA CASSGSGTAVIYGYTF TGTGCCAGCAGCGGATCCGGGACCGCGGTTATCTATGGCTACACCTTC
TRBD1 TRBJ1-2 TRBV28 once CATIPSGGVYGYTF TGTGCCACTATTCCATCAGGGGGCGTCTATGGCTACACCTTC
NA TRBJ2-2 TRBV4-1 few CASSHALRGGELFF TGCGCCAGCAGCCACGCGTTGAGGGGCGGGGAGCTGTTTTTT
NA TRBJ1-1 TRBV5-1 NA CASSLGRFGNTEAFF TGCGCCAGCAGCTTGGGCCGGTTTGGGAACACTGAAGCTTTCTTT
TRBD1 TRBJ1-1 TRBV5-1 NA CASSLTGGRTEAFF TGCGCCAGCAGCTTAACAGGGGGCAGGACTGAAGCTTTCTTT
TRBD1 TRBJ1-6 TRBV7-6 NA CASSSGTGGSSYNSPLHF TGTGCCAGCAGCTCCGGGACAGGGGGTTCCTCCTATAATTCACCCCTCCACTTT
NA TRBJ2-1 TRBV7-2 NA CASSSQRYNEQFF TGTGCCAGCAGCTCGCAACGCTACAATGAGCAGTTCTTC
TRBD1 TRBJ2-7 TRBV6-2/TRBV6-3 NA CASSSPRQGAYEQYF TGTGCCAGCAGCTCCCCACGACAGGGGGCCTACGAGCAGTACTTC
NA TRBJ1-4 TRBV14 NA CASSQVGAQRKLFF TGTGCCAGCAGCCAAGTCGGGGCCCAGCGAAAACTGTTTTTT
NA TRBJ1-3 TRBV10-2 NA CASSERGIAGNTIYF TGCGCCAGCAGTGAAAGGGGGATCGCTGGAAACACCATATATTTT
NA TRBJ1-6 TRBV19 few CASSMKAGGGGENSPLHF TGTGCCAGTAGTATGAAGGCTGGGGGCGGGGGCGAAAATTCACCCCTCCACTTT
NA TRBJ1-1 TRBV30 NA CAWSTLNTEAFF TGTGCCTGGAGCACATTGAACACTGAAGCTTTCTTT
NA TRBJ2-7 TRBV7-2 NA CASSLGGAISYEQYF TGTGCCAGCAGCTTAGGGGGGGCGATCTCCTACGAGCAGTACTTC
NA TRBJ1-3 TRBV7-3 NA CASSPSGGNTIYF TGTGCCAGCAGCCCAAGTGGTGGAAACACCATATATTTT
NA TRBJ1-6 TRBV6-2/TRBV6-3 NA CASSYVGISPLHF TGTGCCAGCAGTTACGTCGGAATTTCACCCCTCCACTTT
NA TRBJ1-1 TRBV11-2 NA CASSFSGRMNTEAFF TGTGCCAGCAGCTTCTCGGGACGGATGAACACTGAAGCTTTCTTT
NA TRBJ2-5 TRBV6-4 NA CASSSTSYAETQYF TGTGCCAGCAGTTCTACCTCATATGCAGAGACCCAGTACTTC
NA TRBJ2-5 TRBV2 NA CALQKQETQYF TGTGCCTTGCAAAAACAAGAGACCCAGTACTTC
NA TRBJ1-4 TRBV19 NA CASSNRGDGVQEKLFF TGTGCCAGTAGTAACCGGGGGGATGGGGTTCAAGAAAAACTGTTTTTT
NA TRBJ1-4 TRBV7-8 few CASGSSGRIREKLFF TGTGCCAGCGGCTCCTCGGGTAGGATCCGGGAAAAACTGTTTTTT
NA TRBJ2-1 TRBV5-1 NA CASSSTGRSFYNEQFF TGCGCCAGCAGCTCGACAGGGAGGTCTTTCTACAATGAGCAGTTCTTC
NA TRBJ2-5 TRBV6-1 NA CASSELAGQGQETQYF TGTGCCAGCAGTGAACTGGCAGGGCAGGGTCAAGAGACCCAGTACTTC
NA TRBJ2-7 TRBV5-5 NA CASSLDGGFYYEQYF TGTGCCAGCAGCTTGGATGGGGGATTCTATTACGAGCAGTACTTC
NA TRBJ2-7 TRBV7-2 NA CASSRSRDSYEQYF TGTGCCAGCAGCCGCTCGCGGGATTCCTACGAGCAGTACTTC
NA TRBJ1-1 TRBV6-2/TRBV6-3 NA CASSRLGNTEAFF TGTGCCAGCAGCCGGTTAGGCAACACTGAAGCTTTCTTT
NA TRBJ2-7 TRBV18 NA CASSAEGVAYEQYF TGTGCCAGCTCAGCGGAGGGGGTCGCCTACGAGCAGTACTTC